This TCR beta chain was identified in a study of blood T cell repertoires in COVID-19. Original data processing: Quantification of nucleated cells was approximated via reference gene primer amplification. Assay used: immunoSEQ multiplex PCR; TCRdb lists only in-frame clones, some missing. V and J calls plus clone size are reproduced from that table; the DNA served to infer D and trimming. There are more than 300,000 clones in the sample; roughly 80% occur only once, and about 5% lies in the top ten. Everyone who took part was about 18 to 90 years old, and they came from over 20 US areas. Assignment of participants to cohorts was predicated upon participant-reported clinical history. This sequence was found in a woman between 50 and 59 years old who had recovered from COVID-19. The sequenced sample consisted of PBMCs or T cells enriched from blood (not recorded which).

The CDR3 here is CASSTGGEQYF. The CDR3 DNA is TGTGCCAGTAGTACGGGGGGCGAGCAGTACTTC. This chain connects TRBV19 to TRBJ2-7, with 7 bases matching TRBD2. The germline gives CDR1 LNHDA, CDR2 SQIVND (reference sequence). V lost 4 bases to trimming and J lost 6 bases; unmatched junction nucleotides: 0. The CDR3 is 11 amino acids.